Listed below are T cell receptor beta chains from one sample, sequenced in a study of T cell responses to AZD1222 COVID-19 vaccine. The protocol was immunoSEQ multiplex PCR, while the TCRdb copy is restricted to in-frame clones and leaves out a portion. The table includes about 170,000 clones, more than 80% detected once. Sequencing used peripheral blood, obtained on day 0 of AZD1222 vaccination. These receptors were taken from an adult in good health. CDR3s include the opening cysteine and the closing phenylalanine or tryptophan. D genes are given only for firm matches. Some rows have no size entry. The others give once, few or many, or a class for an expanded clone.

NA,TRBJ1-6,TRBV19,TRBD1,CASSLGQGLVLHF,TGTGCCAGTAGTCTCGGACAGGGTCTAGTCCTCCACTTT
NA,TRBJ1-3,TRBV2,NA,CASLSQGTSGNTIYF,TGTGCCAGCCTATCTCAGGGGACCTCTGGAAACACCATATATTTT
NA,TRBJ2-1,TRBV19,TRBD2,CASSTYSSGRINEQFF,TGTGCCAGTAGTACTTACTCTAGCGGGAGGATCAATGAGCAGTTCTTC
NA,TRBJ1-5,TRBV10-2,NA,CASSESLWSPQHF,TGCGCCAGCAGTGAGTCCCTTTGGTCGCCCCAGCATTTT
NA,TRBJ1-5,TRBV20-1,NA,CSASDSNQPQHF,TGCAGTGCTAGTGACAGCAATCAGCCCCAGCATTTT
NA,TRBJ2-7,TRBV6-6,NA,CASSYSRDWDIEQYF,TGTGCCAGCAGTTACTCCCGGGACTGGGATATCGAGCAGTACTTC
few,TRBJ2-1,TRBV9,TRBD2,CASSVALTSGGEEQFF,TGTGCCAGCAGCGTAGCTTTAACTAGCGGGGGGGAAGAGCAGTTCTTC
NA,TRBJ1-1,TRBV6-5,NA,CASSPPTNTEAFF,TGTGCCAGCAGCCCCCCCACGAACACTGAAGCTTTCTTT
NA,TRBJ2-7,TRBV10-1,TRBD2,CASSELLASGDYEQYF,TGCGCCAGCAGTGAGTTACTTGCTAGCGGGGACTACGAGCAGTACTTC
NA,TRBJ1-1,TRBV10-3,NA,CAISAPWDTEAFF,TGTGCCATCAGTGCCCCGTGGGACACTGAAGCTTTCTTT
NA,TRBJ1-3,TRBV6-6,NA,CATGAGSGNTIYF,TGTGCCACGGGGGCGGGCTCTGGAAACACCATATATTTT
NA,TRBJ1-1,TRBV19,NA,CASSIAGYNTEAFF,TGTGCCAGTAGTATAGCCGGGTATAACACTGAAGCTTTCTTT
NA,TRBJ2-1,TRBV2,TRBD1,CASTVGDRASYNEQFF,TGTGCCAGCACCGTGGGGGACAGAGCCTCCTACAATGAGCAGTTCTTC
NA,TRBJ2-3,TRBV6-2/TRBV6-3,NA,CASSPLPGHQRNTQYF,TGTGCCAGCAGCCCTCTTCCGGGACACCAGCGAAATACGCAGTATTTT
NA,TRBJ1-2,TRBV5-1,NA,CASSSVTNYGYTF,TGCGCCAGCTCTTCTGTTACTAACTATGGCTACACCTTC